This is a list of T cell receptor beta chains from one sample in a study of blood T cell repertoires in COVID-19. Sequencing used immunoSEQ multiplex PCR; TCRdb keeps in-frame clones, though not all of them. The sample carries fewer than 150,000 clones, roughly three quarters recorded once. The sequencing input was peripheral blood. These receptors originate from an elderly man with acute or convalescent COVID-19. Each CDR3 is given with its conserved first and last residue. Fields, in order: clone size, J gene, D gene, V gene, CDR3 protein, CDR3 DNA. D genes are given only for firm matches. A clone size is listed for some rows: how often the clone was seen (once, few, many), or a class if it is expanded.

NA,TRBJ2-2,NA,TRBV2,CASKWGEGGTGELFF,TGTGCCAGCAAATGGGGAGAGGGGGGGACCGGGGAGCTGTTTTTT
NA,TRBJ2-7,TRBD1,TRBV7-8,CASKTTGGPLTYEQYF,TGTGCCAGCAAAACTACAGGGGGCCCGTTAACCTACGAGCAGTACTTC
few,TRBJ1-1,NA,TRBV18,CASSLSRGTEAFF,TGTGCCAGCTCACTTTCTCGAGGCACTGAAGCTTTCTTT
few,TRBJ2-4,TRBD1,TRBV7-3,CASSPDGTGRNIQYF,TGTGCCAGCAGCCCCGACGGGACAGGGAGAAACATTCAGTACTTC
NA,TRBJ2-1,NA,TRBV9,CASSSLGDNEQFF,TGTGCCAGCAGCTCGCTTGGAGACAATGAGCAGTTCTTC
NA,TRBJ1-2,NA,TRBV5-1,CASSLGDFNYGYTF,TGCGCCAGCAGCTTGGGGGACTTTAACTATGGCTACACCTTC
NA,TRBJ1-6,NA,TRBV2,CASSEQTVRSPLHF,TGTGCCAGCAGTGAGCAAACTGTGAGGTCACCCCTCCACTTT
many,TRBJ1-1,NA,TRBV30,CAWSSRRNTEAFF,TGTGCCTGGAGTTCCCGGAGGAACACTGAAGCTTTCTTT
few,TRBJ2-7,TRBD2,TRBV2,CASTLAGGQSSYEQYF,TGTGCCAGCACCCTAGCGGGGGGGCAAAGCTCCTACGAGCAGTACTTC
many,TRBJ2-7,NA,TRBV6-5,CATETLATYEQYF,TGTGCCACCGAAACCTTGGCCACCTACGAGCAGTACTTC
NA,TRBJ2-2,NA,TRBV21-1,CASSKGQGTGELFF,TGTGCCAGCAGCAAAGGACAGGGCACCGGGGAGCTGTTTTTT
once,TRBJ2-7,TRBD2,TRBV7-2,CASSLDRLAGVEQYF,TGTGCCAGCAGCTTAGATCGCCTAGCGGGGGTCGAGCAGTACTTC
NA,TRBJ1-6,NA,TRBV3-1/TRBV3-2,CASSLGTGQRPHF,TGTGCCAGCAGCCTAGGAACAGGACAGCGGCCCCACTTT
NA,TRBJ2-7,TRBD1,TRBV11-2,CASSLDLDTGGRSGQYF,TGTGCCAGCAGCTTAGATCTTGATACAGGGGGCCGGTCTGGGCAGTACTTC
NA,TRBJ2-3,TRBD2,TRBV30,CAWSVLRGGTDTQYF,TGTGCCTGGAGTGTTCTGCGGGGGGGCACAGATACGCAGTATTTT
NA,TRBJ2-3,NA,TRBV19,CASRKGGYTDTQYF,TGTGCCAGCAGGAAGGGCGGGTACACAGATACGCAGTATTTT
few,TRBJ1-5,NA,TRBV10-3,CAISEWGSFNQPQHF,TGTGCCATCAGTGAGTGGGGCAGCTTCAATCAGCCCCAGCATTTT
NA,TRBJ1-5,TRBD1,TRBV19,CASSIGDRAYWGRPQHF,TGTGCCAGTAGTATAGGGGACAGGGCTTACTGGGGCCGGCCCCAGCATTTT
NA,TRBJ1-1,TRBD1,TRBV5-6,CASSKRDRVKNTEAFF,TGTGCCAGCAGTAAACGGGACAGGGTAAAGAACACTGAAGCTTTCTTT
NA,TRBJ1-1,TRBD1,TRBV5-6,CASSPFGGQGNTEAFF,TGTGCCAGCAGCCCCTTCGGGGGACAGGGAAACACTGAAGCTTTCTTT
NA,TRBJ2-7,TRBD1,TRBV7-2,CASSLGFRDRYNYEQYF,TGTGCCAGCAGCTTAGGATTTAGGGACAGGTATAACTACGAGCAGTACTTC
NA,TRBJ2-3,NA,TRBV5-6,CASSWGGPSTDTQYF,TGTGCCAGCAGCTGGGGGGGGCCTAGCACAGATACGCAGTATTTT
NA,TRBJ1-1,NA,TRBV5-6,CASSFRTVNTEAFF,TGTGCCAGCAGCTTTCGCACAGTGAACACTGAAGCTTTCTTT
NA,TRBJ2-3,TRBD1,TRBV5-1,CASSLGQGSDTQYF,TGCGCCAGCAGCTTGGGACAGGGGTCAGATACGCAGTATTTT
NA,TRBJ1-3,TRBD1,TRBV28,CASTPRGDRVFISGNTIYF,TGTGCCAGCACCCCCCGAGGGGACAGGGTTTTTATCTCTGGAAACACCATATATTTT
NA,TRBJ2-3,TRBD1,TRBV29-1,CSAGTDSTDTQYF,TGCAGCGCCGGGACAGACAGCACAGATACGCAGTATTTT
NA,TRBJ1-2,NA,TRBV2,CASSEDSTYGYTF,TGTGCCAGCAGTGAGGACAGTACCTATGGCTACACCTTC
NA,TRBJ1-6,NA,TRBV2,CASSDSYYNSPLHF,TGTGCCAGCAGTGACAGTTACTATAATTCACCCCTCCACTTT
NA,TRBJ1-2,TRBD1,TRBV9,CASSRRQGNYGYTF,TGTGCCAGCAGCCGCCGACAGGGCAACTATGGCTACACCTTC
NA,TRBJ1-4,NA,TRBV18,CASSRAELEKLFF,TGTGCCAGCTCACGGGCCGAACTTGAAAAACTGTTTTTT
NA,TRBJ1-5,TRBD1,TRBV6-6,CASRSPGTGGQPQHF,TGTGCCAGCAGATCCCCCGGGACAGGGGGGCAGCCCCAGCATTTT
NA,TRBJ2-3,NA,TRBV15,CATSRDSGRGGSDTQYF,TGTGCCACCAGCAGAGATTCTGGCAGGGGCGGTTCAGATACGCAGTATTTT
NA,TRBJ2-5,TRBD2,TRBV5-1,CASSLDSAGGRETQYF,TGCGCCAGCAGCTTGGATTCGGCGGGGGGGAGAGAGACCCAGTACTTC
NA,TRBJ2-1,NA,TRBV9,CASSVVGGDYNEQFF,TGTGCCAGCAGCGTAGTGGGGGGAGACTACAATGAGCAGTTCTTC
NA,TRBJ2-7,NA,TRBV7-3,CASSLMGPGSSYEQYF,TGTGCCAGCAGCTTAATGGGCCCGGGGAGCTCCTACGAGCAGTACTTC
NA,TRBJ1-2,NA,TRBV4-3,CASSQAANPQVEGYTF,TGCGCCAGCAGCCAAGCCGCCAACCCACAGGTGGAGGGCTACACCTTC
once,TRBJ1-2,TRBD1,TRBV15,CATSRETGSDYGYTF,TGTGCCACCAGCAGAGAGACAGGGTCCGACTATGGCTACACCTTC
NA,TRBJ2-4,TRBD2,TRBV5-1,CASSSGLAGGLAKNIQYF,TGCGCCAGCAGCTCAGGACTAGCGGGGGGACTGGCCAAAAACATTCAGTACTTC
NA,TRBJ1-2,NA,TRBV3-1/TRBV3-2,CASSRGRNYGYTF,TGTGCCAGCAGTCGTGGCAGAAACTATGGCTACACCTTC
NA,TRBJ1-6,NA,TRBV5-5,CASSLLQGNNSPLHF,TGTGCCAGCAGCTTGTTGCAGGGTAATAATTCACCCCTCCACTTT
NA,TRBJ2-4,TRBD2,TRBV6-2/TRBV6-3,CASSPAASGAIPKNIQYF,TGTGCCAGCAGCCCGGCGGCTAGCGGGGCTATACCCAAAAACATTCAGTACTTC
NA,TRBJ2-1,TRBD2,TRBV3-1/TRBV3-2,CASSQDLVGGGEQFF,TGTGCCAGCAGCCAAGATCTAGTGGGCGGGGGGGAGCAGTTCTTC
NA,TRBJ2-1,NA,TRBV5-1,CASSFPTGGNEQFF,TGCGCCAGCAGCTTCCCGACAGGAGGTAATGAGCAGTTCTTC
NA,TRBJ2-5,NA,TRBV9,CASSGRDTQETQYF,TGTGCCAGCAGCGGCCGGGACACCCAAGAGACCCAGTACTTC
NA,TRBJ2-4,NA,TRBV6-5,CASRDSGNIQYF,TGTGCCAGCAGGGACAGTGGGAACATTCAGTACTTC
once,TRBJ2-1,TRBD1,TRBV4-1,CASSQPGQSSYNEQFF,TGCGCCAGCAGCCAACCGGGACAGAGCTCCTACAATGAGCAGTTCTTC
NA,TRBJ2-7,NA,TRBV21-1,CASSTPTQKCDLDEQYF,TGTGCCAGCAGCACACCAACTCAAAAATGTGATTTGGACGAGCAGTACTTC
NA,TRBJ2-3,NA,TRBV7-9,CASSPLSSTDTQYF,TGTGCCAGCAGCCCCCTCTCTAGCACAGATACGCAGTATTTT
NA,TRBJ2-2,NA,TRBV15,CATSAGLDTGELFF,TGTGCCACCAGCGCAGGGTTGGACACCGGGGAGCTGTTTTTT
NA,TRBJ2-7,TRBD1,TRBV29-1,CSVAGQGGIGEQYF,TGCAGCGTGGCGGGACAGGGAGGAATCGGCGAGCAGTACTTC
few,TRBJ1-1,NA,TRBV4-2,CASSQDLSEAFF,TGTGCCAGCAGCCAAGATCTCTCTGAAGCTTTCTTT
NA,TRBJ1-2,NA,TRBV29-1,CSVGQDPNYGYTF,TGCAGCGTTGGACAGGACCCTAACTATGGCTACACCTTC
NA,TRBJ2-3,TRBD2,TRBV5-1,CASSPGTSGATDTQYF,TGCGCCAGCAGCCCAGGGACTAGCGGGGCCACAGATACGCAGTATTTT
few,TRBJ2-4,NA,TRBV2,CASNWALENIQYF,TGTGCCAGCAATTGGGCCCTGGAAAACATTCAGTACTTC